A selection of T cell receptor beta chains follows, all from one sample in a study of CXCR3-negative and CXCR3-positive naive CD8 T cells. TCRdb reanalyzed the 5' RACE reads and collapses them to one entry per CDR3 protein, without DNA. Its clone listing holds under 70,000 distinct CDR3 sequences. The sequenced material came from naive CXCR3+ CD8+ T cells from blood. The receptors derive from a human donor in good health. Some clones in this sample may be carry-over from other donors' samples. The CDR3 runs from the conserved cysteine through the conserved F or W.

j_call: TRBJ1-1; v_call: TRBV20-1; cdr3_aa: CSARDYGDGWNTEAFF
j_call: TRBJ2-2; v_call: TRBV19; cdr3_aa: CASSKLRTGPDTGELFF
j_call: TRBJ2-1; v_call: TRBV29-1; cdr3_aa: CSATGTSSQNEQFF
j_call: TRBJ2-7; v_call: TRBV25-1; cdr3_aa: CASSGWTGEQYF
j_call: TRBJ2-7; v_call: TRBV29-1; cdr3_aa: CSVELTGRSYEQYF
j_call: TRBJ1-1; v_call: TRBV29-1; cdr3_aa: CSVEGQGDTEAFF
j_call: TRBJ2-7; v_call: TRBV29-1; cdr3_aa: CSVESAESYEQYF
j_call: TRBJ2-7; v_call: TRBV5-1; cdr3_aa: CASSPTWREQYF
j_call: TRBJ2-7; v_call: TRBV7-6; cdr3_aa: CASSPRTGNYEQYF
j_call: TRBJ2-1; v_call: TRBV11-2; cdr3_aa: CASSPSPGLGRSSYNEQFF
j_call: TRBJ2-2; v_call: TRBV29-1; cdr3_aa: CSVERQVNTGELFF
j_call: TRBJ1-1; v_call: TRBV30; cdr3_aa: CAWSVTAPEAFF
j_call: TRBJ2-7; v_call: TRBV24-1; cdr3_aa: CATTESRAHYEQYF
j_call: TRBJ2-5; v_call: TRBV3-1; cdr3_aa: CASSLVGETQYF
j_call: TRBJ2-7; v_call: TRBV10-2; cdr3_aa: CASRAGLLLSYEQYF
j_call: TRBJ2-7; v_call: TRBV6-2/TRBV6-3; cdr3_aa: CASSYTSASYEQYF
j_call: TRBJ2-7; v_call: TRBV29-1; cdr3_aa: CSVALYRMAGEQYF
j_call: TRBJ2-7; v_call: TRBV3-1; cdr3_aa: CASSQVMGQMNEQYF
j_call: TRBJ2-1; v_call: TRBV5-1; cdr3_aa: CASSGEVRGDYNEQFF
j_call: TRBJ1-1; v_call: TRBV12-3/TRBV12-4; cdr3_aa: CASSSLGTEAFF
j_call: TRBJ1-6; v_call: TRBV21-1; cdr3_aa: CASSPRRTGNSPLHF
j_call: TRBJ2-5; v_call: TRBV5-4; cdr3_aa: CASNIRDRGQETQYF